A single sample gave rise to the 25 T cell receptor beta chains below, sequenced in a study of blood T cell repertoires in COVID-19. Here immunoSEQ multiplex PCR was the method, and the copy in TCRdb shows in-frame clones only, minus some. The sample lists 95,000 to 120,000 clones, 85% occurring once. The sequencing sample was made of peripheral blood. The origin of the receptors is a human donor in a cohort sampled during active COVID-19.

In its sample, this clone was seen once. CDR3 sequence reads: CASSIAQGAISPLHF. CDR3 DNA sequence: TGTGCCAGTAGTATAGCCCAGGGGGCCATTTCACCCCTCCACTTT. The genes are TRBV19 and TRBJ1-6; 8 nucleotides align to TRBD1. The CDR3 is 15 amino acids. The V gene's germline CDR1 is LNHDA and CDR2 SQIVND (reference sequence). V trimming: 1 base; J trimming: 9 bases; junction bases outside the gene matches: 5.

The sample holds a few counts of this clone. This rearrangement joins TRBV5-4 to TRBJ2-2; D is possibly TRBD2 (5 bases). V was pared by 4 bases and J by 6 bases, with 10 bases between. This CDR3 spans 13 amino acids. Per the germline V gene, CDR1 is SGHNT and CDR2 is YYREEE (reference sequence). CDR3 coding DNA: TGTGCCAGCAGCAACCGGGAACCCGGGGAGCTGTTTTTT. Protein product: CASSNREPGELFF.

This clone has more than one count but fewer than ten. CDR3 sequence reads: CASRAGTYNEQFF. As DNA, the CDR3 is TGTGCCAGCAGGGCCGGGACCTACAATGAGCAGTTCTTC. The chain couples TRBV6-5 to TRBJ2-1; weak D call: TRBD2 (5 bases). CDR1 MNHEY and CDR2 SVGAGI come from the germline V gene. With 6 bases removed from V and 2 bases from J, the gap between germline ends came to 8 bases. This CDR3 comprises 13 residues.

The CDR3 DNA is TGTGCCAGCAGTCCCGGGACTAGCGGGGGGCCTAACCACTACAATGAGCAGTTCTTC. Translation: CASSPGTSGGPNHYNEQFF. The chain uses TRBV2 and TRBJ2-1; 15 bases align to TRBD2. J lost 3 bases, V lost 5 bases, and 11 bases had no gene match. The CDR3 loop spans 19 amino acids. Looked up from germline, CDR1 is SNHLY and CDR2 is FYNNEI.

The chain has TRBV6-2 or TRBV6-3 and TRBJ1-2; the D gene is possibly TRBD1 (6 bases). Between the trimmed V and J ends, which lost 0 bases and 4 bases, there was a span of 18 bases. The germline gives CDR1 MNHEY, CDR2 SVGEGT. The CDR3 consists of 17 residues. This CDR3 reads CASSYSGTPLSLYGYTF. The CDR3 DNA reads TGTGCCAGCAGTTACTCCGGGACACCCCTGTCTCTCTATGGCTACACCTTC.

The chain carries TRBV11-3 and TRBJ1-1; the D is unclear. V shed 1 base and J shed 5 bases, with 23 bases lying between them. Germline assignment: CDR1 SGHNT and CDR2 YENEEA. The CDR3 is made up of 18 amino acids. Written as DNA, the CDR3 is TGTGCCAGCAGCTTAGGGCGTCGGGGTCCGAGGGTGGGGACTGAAGCTTTCTTT. It is translated as CASSLGRRGPRVGTEAFF.

DNA of the CDR3: TGTGCTAGTGGTTTACAGGGGTACGATACGCAGTATTTT. Protein product: CASGLQGYDTQYF. The rearrangement links TRBV12-5 to TRBJ2-3; TRBD1 matches 7 bases. V dropped 3 bases and J dropped 6; count of bases not matched to a gene: 3. Germline V gene sequence: CDR1 LGHNT, CDR2 FRNRAP. The CDR3 covers 13 residues.

This chain links TRBV11-2 with TRBJ2-4; perhaps TRBD1 as D (5 bases). Between the trimmed V and J ends, which lost 1 base and 6 bases, there was a span of 10 bases. From germline, CDR1 is SGHAT and CDR2 FQNNGV. The CDR3 spans 14 residues. The CDR3 nucleotides read TGTGCCAGCAGCTTAGCCCCGACAGCAAACATTCAGTACTTC. This translates into CASSLAPTANIQYF.

The genes are TRBV10-1 and TRBJ1-5; TRBD1 matches 8 bases. The V segment lost 7 bases and the J segment 2 bases; nucleotides outside the gene matches: 7. Germline-derived CDR1 and CDR2 are WNHNN and SYGVQD (reference sequence). The CDR3 runs to 15 residues. CDR3 DNA sequence: TGCGCCAGCACTCTGGACAGGGAGTGCAATCAGCCCCAGCATTTT. Its protein product is CASTLDRECNQPQHF.

This chain uses TRBV6-5 with TRBJ1-5; TRBD1 agrees at 7 bases. Germline CDR1 is MNHEY and CDR2 is SVGAGI. The V and J ends lost 6 bases and 5 bases, in that order; junction bases with no gene match: 7. This CDR3 is built from 14 residues. DNA of the CDR3: TGTGCCAGCAGCAGCCGGGACAGTGATCAGCCCCAGCATTTT. Its translation is CASSSRDSDQPQHF.

The rearrangement joins TRBV6-2 or TRBV6-3 to TRBJ2-7; D may be TRBD2 (5 bases). Germline loops: CDR1 MNHEY, CDR2 SVGEGT. CDR3 length: 14 residues. Trimming took 4 bases from V and 0 from J, leaving 10 bases between them. The CDR3 spells CASSSGMSSYEQYF. The CDR3 DNA sequence: TGTGCCAGCAGTTCCGGGATGAGCTCCTACGAGCAGTACTTC.

This clone was seen just once. J is TRBJ2-1 and V is TRBV7-9; TRBD1 is a possible D gene (5 bases). From germline, CDR1 is SEHNR and CDR2 FQNEAQ (reference sequence). This CDR3 is built from 16 residues. V was clipped by 3 bases and J by 5 bases, with 17 bases between them. The CDR3 sequence is CASSFDPGYRDNEQFF. DNA of the CDR3: TGTGCCAGCAGCTTCGACCCAGGGTATCGGGACAATGAGCAGTTCTTC.

The chain links TRBV5-1 to TRBJ1-2, with 9 bases matching TRBD1. J lost 2 bases, V lost 4 bases, and 9 bases had no gene match. The CDR3 totals 16 residues. Germline V gives CDR1 SGHRS, CDR2 YFSETQ. CDR3 in DNA: TGCGCCAGCAGCCCTGGCCTGGGACAGGGCAACTATGGCTACACCTTC. Residues: CASSPGLGQGNYGYTF.

The chain joins TRBV9 to TRBJ1-1; the match to TRBD1 covers 9 bases. This CDR3 region has 15 residues. Germline CDR1 is SGDLS and CDR2 is YYNGEE. V shed 3 bases, J shed 6 bases, and the junction held 9 bases outside the gene matches. CDR3 nucleotide sequence: TGTGCCAGCAGCGCCTGGACAGGGGAGAATCCTGAAGCTTTCTTT. It encodes CASSAWTGENPEAFF.

The chain joins TRBV2 to TRBJ1-6; D unresolved. There are 17 residues in the CDR3. V shed 2 bases and J shed 2 bases, with 13 bases lying between them. Per the germline V gene, CDR1 is SNHLY and CDR2 is FYNNEI. The chain's CDR3 is CASSESLGGTYNSPLHF. For the CDR3, the DNA is TGTGCCAGCAGTGAAAGCCTGGGAGGGACCTATAATTCACCCCTCCACTTT.

The rearrangement uses TRBV10-3 and TRBJ2-1; 11 positions match TRBD2. The V segment lost 10 bases and the J segment 0 bases; nucleotides outside the gene matches: 8. CDR3 length equals 16 residues. Germline V gene sequence: CDR1 ENHRY, CDR2 SYGVKD. As DNA, the CDR3 is TGTGCCACCAGAAATACTAGCGGGGGCTCCTACAATGAGCAGTTCTTC. Its protein is CATRNTSGGSYNEQFF.

The CDR3 here is CASSEGAWNGYTF. CDR3 nucleotides: TGTGCCAGCAGTGAGGGGGCTTGGAATGGCTACACCTTC. V usage is TRBV25-1 and J usage is TRBJ1-2, with D possibly TRBD1 on 6 matching bases. The CDR3 is 13 amino acids. Germline CDR1 is MGHDK and CDR2 is SYGVNS. The V end was cut by 3 bases, the J end by 6 bases, with 11 bases between.

This clone is a singleton in its sample. The rearrangement joins TRBV6-1 to TRBJ1-1; D is perhaps TRBD1 (5 bases). The CDR3 loop spans 13 amino acids. Trimming shortened V by 1 base and J by 4 bases, and 7 bases separated the two germline ends. From germline, CDR1 is MNHNS and CDR2 SASEGT. In nucleotides, the CDR3 is TGTGCCAGCAGTGAAGACAGGAGCACTGAAGCTTTCTTT. Translation gives CASSEDRSTEAFF.

The V gene is TRBV7-2, the J gene TRBJ2-2; 10 positions agree with TRBD1. The CDR3 extends over 18 amino acids. CDR1 is SGHTA, CDR2 FQGNSA, per germline. V was pared by 0 bases and J by 4 bases, with 8 bases of the junction left unmatched. CDR3 sequence (DNA): TGTGCCAGCAGCTTAGCCCCACTGACAGGGGGCGGCACCGGGGAGCTGTTTTTT. Amino acid sequence: CASSLAPLTGGGTGELFF.

The chain uses TRBV7-2 and TRBJ2-1; the D gene is possibly TRBD2 (5 bases). V lost 0 bases to trimming and J lost 3 bases, with 12 bases between them. Per the germline V gene, CDR1 is SGHTA and CDR2 is FQGNSA. The CDR3 sequence is 16 residues long. This CDR3 is CASSLASLAGYNEQFF. Written as DNA, the CDR3 is TGTGCCAGCAGCTTAGCCTCCCTAGCCGGCTACAATGAGCAGTTCTTC.

The rearrangement links TRBV7-2 to TRBJ2-3, with 13 positions matching TRBD2. CDR1 and CDR2 (germline): SGHTA, FQGNSA. This CDR3 contains 15 residues. The V and J ends lost 5 bases and 5 bases, in that order; junction bases with no gene match: 4. CDR3 bases: TGTGCCAGCAGCCTCCGACTAGCGGGGGGAGATACGCAGTATTTT. It translates to CASSLRLAGGDTQYF.

The chain joins TRBV30 to TRBJ1-1; possible D gene TRBD1, 6 bases. V was trimmed by 2 bases and J by 7 bases, leaving 11 bases between them. CDR3 size: 12 residues. CDR1 and CDR2 from the germline V gene are GTSNPN and SVGIG (reference sequence). The CDR3 DNA sequence: TGTGCCTGGAGTCCCGCGGACAGTGAAGCTTTCTTT. The encoded protein is CAWSPADSEAFF.

CDR3 coding DNA: TGTGCCGGATCCCGGGACAGGGGTTACGAGCAGTACTTC. Translating gives CAGSRDRGYEQYF. This sequence joins TRBV6-5 and TRBJ2-7, with 10 nucleotides matching TRBD1. With V trimmed by 11 bases and J by 4 bases, 8 bases remained unmatched. Per the germline V gene, CDR1 is MNHEY and CDR2 is SVGAGI. The CDR3 has 13 amino acids.

The gene calls are TRBV30 and TRBJ1-4; D not resolved. This CDR3 comprises 14 residues. V lost 3 bases to trimming and J lost 10 bases, with 18 bases between them. The germline gives CDR1 GTSNPN, CDR2 SVGIG (reference sequence). CDR3 sequence: CAWSVAPGGRKLFF. The DNA of the CDR3 is TGTGCCTGGAGCGTAGCCCCGGGCGGGAGAAAACTGTTTTTT.

V usage is TRBV7-6 and J usage is TRBJ2-2; 10 bases map to TRBD2. Germline values: CDR1 SGHVS, CDR2 FNYEAQ. J gave up 1 base and V 5 bases, and 4 bases lay outside the gene matches. The CDR3 length is 16 residues. This chain's CDR3 is CASSPKRGGNTGELFF. CDR3 in DNA: TGTGCCAGCAGCCCGAAGCGGGGGGGGAACACCGGGGAGCTGTTTTTT.